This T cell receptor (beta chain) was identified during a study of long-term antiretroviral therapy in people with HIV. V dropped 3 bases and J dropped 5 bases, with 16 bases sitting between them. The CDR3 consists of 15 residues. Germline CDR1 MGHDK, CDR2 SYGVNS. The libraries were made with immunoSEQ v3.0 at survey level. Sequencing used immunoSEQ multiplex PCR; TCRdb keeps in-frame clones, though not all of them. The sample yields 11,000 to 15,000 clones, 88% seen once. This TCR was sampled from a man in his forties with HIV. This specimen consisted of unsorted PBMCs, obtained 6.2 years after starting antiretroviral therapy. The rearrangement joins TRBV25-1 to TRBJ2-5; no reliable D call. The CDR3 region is CASSDPNQASETQYF. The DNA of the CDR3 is TGTGCCAGCAGTGACCCCAACCAGGCCTCGGAGACCCAGTACTTC.